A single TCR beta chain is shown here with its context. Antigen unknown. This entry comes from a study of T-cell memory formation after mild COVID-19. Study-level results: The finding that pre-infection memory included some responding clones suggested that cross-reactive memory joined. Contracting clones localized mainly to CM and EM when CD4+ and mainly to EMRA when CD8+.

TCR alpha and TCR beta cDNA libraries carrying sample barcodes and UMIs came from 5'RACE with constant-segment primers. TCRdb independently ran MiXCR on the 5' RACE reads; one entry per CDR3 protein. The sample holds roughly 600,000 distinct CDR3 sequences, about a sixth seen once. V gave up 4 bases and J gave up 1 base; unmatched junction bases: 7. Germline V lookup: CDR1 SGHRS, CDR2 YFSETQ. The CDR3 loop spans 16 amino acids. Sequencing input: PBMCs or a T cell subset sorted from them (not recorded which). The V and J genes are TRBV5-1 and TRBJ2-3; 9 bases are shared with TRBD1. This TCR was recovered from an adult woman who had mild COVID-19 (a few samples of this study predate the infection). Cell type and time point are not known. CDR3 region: CASSPDRGQGTDTQYF. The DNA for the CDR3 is TGCGCCAGCAGCCCGGACAGGGGACAAGGCACAGATACGCAGTATTTT. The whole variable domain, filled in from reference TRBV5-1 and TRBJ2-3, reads KAGVTQTPRYLIKTRGQQVTLSCSPISGHRSVSWYQQTPGQGLQFLFEYFSETQRNKGNFPGRFSGRQFSNSRSEMNVSTLELGDSALYLCASSPDRGQGTDTQYFGPGTRLTVL.